Following are 3 T cell receptor beta chains from one sample sequenced in a study of T cell responses to AZD1222 COVID-19 vaccine. Clones were read by immunoSEQ multiplex PCR, and TCRdb kept only the in-frame ones, dropping some. The sample lists about 54,000 clones; 87% were seen once. Sequenced material: peripheral blood, taken on day 0 of AZD1222 vaccination. Receptors were obtained from an adult in good health.

The J gene is TRBJ1-6, the V gene TRBV5-6; no firm D call. The CDR3 contains 14 residues. V was pared by 0 bases and J by 6 bases, with 7 bases between. Germline V CDR1 and CDR2: SGHDT, YYEEEE. In DNA form, the CDR3 reads TGTGCCAGCAGCTTGGACAGAGCTAATTCACCCCTCCACTTT. Its translation is CASSLDRANSPLHF.

V gene TRBV4-3 combines with J gene TRBJ2-1, with D unclear. CDR3 length equals 13 residues. Germline CDR1 is LGHNA and CDR2 is YSLEER. The germline V and J ends were trimmed by 5 bases and 12 bases, with 17 bases remaining between them. In DNA, the CDR3 is TGCGCCAGCAGCGCCGTAGTTCTTGACGGGCAGTTCTTC. This sequence encodes CASSAVVLDGQFF.

The chain couples TRBV18 to TRBJ1-3; maybe TRBD1 (5 bases). CDR3 length equals 15 residues. The germline V gene encodes CDR1 KGHSH and CDR2 LQKENI. Trimming took 5 bases from V and 4 from J, leaving 15 bases between them. The CDR3 nucleotides read TGTGCCAGCTCAGGGCAGGGCCTTTCCGGAAACACCATATATTTT. The encoded protein is CASSGQGLSGNTIYF.